Each of the 30 T cell receptor beta chains below was sequenced from the same sample in a study of blood T cells in healthy people across ages. Using a J-beta primer mix together with a sample-barcoded 5' primer, a second PCR was run for roughly 6 to 11 cycles. TCRdb analysed the 5' RACE reads with MiXCR anew, one entry per CDR3 protein. The sample holds hundreds of thousands of distinct CDR3 sequences, 58% seen once. The sequenced sample was blood. These receptors came from a young man in good health.

V and J are TRBV2 and TRBJ2-5; possibly TRBD1 for D (5 bases). CDR1 and CDR2 (germline): SNHLY, FYNNEI. There are 14 residues in the CDR3. Trimming took 5 bases from V and 0 from J, leaving 10 bases between them. The CDR3 nucleotides are TGTGCCAGCAGTTTGGACACCAACCAAGAGACCCAGTACTTC. Its protein product is CASSLDTNQETQYF.

This clonotype was found a few times. This rearrangement joins TRBV20-1 to TRBJ2-7; no clear D gene. V was cut by 4 bases and J by 1 base, with 11 bases left in between. The CDR3 extends over 13 amino acids. Germline loops: CDR1 DFQATT, CDR2 SNEGSKA (reference sequence). For the CDR3, the DNA is TGCAGTGCTATGGTCCAGGATTCCTACGAGCAGTACTTC. Encoded protein: CSAMVQDSYEQYF.

The rearrangement joins TRBV10-3 to TRBJ1-2; TRBD1 is a possible D gene (6 bases). This CDR3 is 13 amino acids long. The germline CDR1 and CDR2 sequences are ENHRY and SYGVKD. The ends were cut back, 6 bases at V and 3 bases at J, with 11 bases in the middle. CDR3 nucleotide sequence: TGTGCCATCAGCCCCCGACAGGACTATGGCTACACCTTC. It codes for CAISPRQDYGYTF.

The chain couples TRBV27 to TRBJ2-5; D is possibly TRBD1 (6 bases). Germline values: CDR1 MNHEY, CDR2 SMNVEV (reference sequence). The V gene lost 8 bases and the J gene lost 5 bases, with 21 bases spanning the gap. CDR3 size: 15 residues. Here the CDR3 reads CASSRAPQGGETQYF. The CDR3 region has the DNA TGTGCCAGCTCCCGGGCCCCACAGGGTGGGGAGACCCAGTACTTC.

This chain uses TRBV10-3 with TRBJ2-3; D is unclear. This CDR3 is 16 amino acids long. V lost 6 bases to trimming and J lost 2 bases, with 18 bases between them. The germline V gene has CDR1 ENHRY and CDR2 SYGVKD. The chain's CDR3 is CAIRGSGITHTDTQYF. Here the CDR3 DNA reads TGTGCCATCAGGGGTTCGGGCATCACACACACAGATACGCAGTATTTT.

Here the CDR3 DNA reads TGTGCCAGCAGCTTGCCAGTAGATTCACCCCTCCACTTT. Encoded protein: CASSLPVDSPLHF. The V gene is TRBV7-9, the J gene TRBJ1-6; D is uncertain. CDR3 length equals 13 residues. V lost 3 bases and J lost 8, with 8 bases in between. CDR1 is SEHNR, CDR2 FQNEAQ, per germline (reference sequence).

This clonotype was observed many times. This chain joins TRBV7-2 and TRBJ2-5; D call uncertain. Trimming took 6 bases from V and 3 from J, leaving 11 bases between them. Germline CDR1 and CDR2: SGHTA and FQGNSA. This CDR3 contains 13 residues. CDR3 sequence reads: CASSLVPEETQYF. The CDR3 DNA is TGTGCCAGCAGTTTGGTTCCCGAAGAGACCCAGTACTTC. Looking up the rest from reference TRBV7-2 and TRBJ2-5 gives the full variable domain: GAGVSQSPSNKVTEKGKDVELRCDPISGHTALYWYRQSLGQGLEFLIYFQGNSAPDKSGLPSDRFSAERTGGSVSTLTIQRTQQEDSAVYLCASSLVPEETQYFGPGTRLLVL.

The CDR3 is CSAGGEETQYF. CDR3 nucleotides: TGCAGCGCAGGGGGGGAAGAGACCCAGTACTTC. The chain has TRBV29-1 and TRBJ2-5; D may be TRBD1 or TRBD2 (7 bases each). Per germline, CDR1 SQVTM and CDR2 ANQGSEA. The CDR3 is 11 amino acids. Trimming pared 7 bases from V and 3 bases from J, leaving 9 bases between.

V is TRBV4-2 and J is TRBJ2-7; TRBD2 agrees at 7 bases. Germline V gene sequence: CDR1 LGHNA, CDR2 YNFKEQ. This CDR3 comprises 15 residues. V lost 3 bases and J lost 2; bases outside the gene matches: 7. CDR3 sequence: CASSQQTSPTYEQYF. The CDR3 DNA reads as TGTGCCAGCAGCCAGCAGACTAGCCCGACCTACGAGCAGTACTTC.

The V and J genes are TRBV7-2 and TRBJ2-1; D is ambiguous. The V end lost 1 base, the J end lost 8 bases, and 12 bases lay between the germline ends. The CDR3 has 14 residues. Germline CDR1 reads SGHTA; CDR2 reads FQGNSA. The CDR3 is CASSLDGPLDEQFF. The CDR3 coding sequence is TGTGCCAGCAGCTTAGATGGCCCTTTGGATGAGCAGTTCTTC.

The table lists this clonotype with a few counts. The J gene is TRBJ2-5, the V gene TRBV7-9; 7 nucleotides match TRBD1. Gene TRBJ2-7 matches the end of the DNA better, so the J call may be wrong. From germline, CDR1 is SEHNR and CDR2 FQNEAQ (reference sequence). CDR3 size: 14 residues. This CDR3 is CASSFRDRLYEQYF. For the CDR3, the DNA is TGTGCCAGCAGCTTCCGGGACAGACTATACGAGCAGTACTTC.

This clonotype has a count of ten or more. The rearrangement uses TRBV12-3 or TRBV12-4 and TRBJ1-6; no clear D. V lost 7 bases to trimming and J lost 6 bases, with 7 bases between them. There are 12 residues in the CDR3. This CDR3 reads CASMSSNSPLHF. DNA for the CDR3: TGTGCCAGCATGAGTTCTAATTCACCCCTCCACTTT.

This clonotype came up a few times. The rearrangement uses TRBV7-7 and TRBJ2-5; 7 positions agree with TRBD1. Germline V CDR1 and CDR2: SSHAT, FNYEAQ (reference sequence). J gave up 3 bases and V 6 bases, and 10 bases lay outside the gene matches. This CDR3 is 15 amino acids long. CDR3 in DNA: TGTGCCAGCAGTTCACTTTATGGGACAGAAGAGACCCAGTACTTC. Its translation: CASSSLYGTEETQYF. The complete variable domain, with remaining parts taken from reference TRBV7-7 and TRBJ2-5, reads GAGVSQSPRYKVTKRGQDVTLRCDPISSHATLYWYQQALGQGPEFLTYFNYEAQPDKSGLPSDRFSAERPEGSISTLTIQRTEQRDSAMYRCASSSLYGTEETQYFGPGTRLLVL.

This clonotype was seen only a few times. DNA for the CDR3: TGCAGTGCTAGAGTGGGGGGGACTAGCTTACTTGAGCAGTTCTTC. Its protein product is CSARVGGTSLLEQFF. The gene calls are TRBV20-1 and TRBJ2-1; 9 bases fit TRBD2. This CDR3 has 15 amino acids. Germline CDR1 and CDR2: DFQATT and SNEGSKA (reference sequence). Trimming cost V 1 base and J 9 bases; bases outside gene matches: 10.

Worth noting for this clonotype: A junction end diverges from the germline sequence, so it may reflect a read error. The rearrangement uses TRBV5-1 and TRBJ2-5, with D unclear. CDR3 length equals 12 residues. Germline CDR1 is SGHRS and CDR2 is YFSETQ. In DNA form, the CDR3 reads TGCCCCAGCAGCAAGGAAAGGGAGACCCAGTACTTC. Its protein is CPSSKERETQYF.

The chain recombines TRBV27 with TRBJ2-5, with D unresolved. The last part of the DNA fits TRBJ2-7 better; the J call may be wrong. This CDR3 is 13 amino acids long. Germline loops: CDR1 MNHEY, CDR2 SMNVEV (reference sequence). The CDR3 bases are TGTGCCAGTACACCCCGTGACGCCTACGAGCAGTACTTC. It translates to CASTPRDAYEQYF.

In this sample, this clonotype turned up a few times. The chain combines TRBV5-6 with TRBJ2-7; 8 bases match TRBD2. This CDR3 is 15 amino acids long. Per the germline V gene, CDR1 is SGHDT and CDR2 is YYEEEE. V trimming: 4 bases; J trimming: 1 base; junction bases outside the gene matches: 7. DNA for the CDR3: TGTGCCAGCAGCGTAAGCGGGGGCCTATCCTACGAGCAGTACTTC. Its protein product is CASSVSGGLSYEQYF.

The chain couples TRBV20-1 to TRBJ2-5; 8 bases are a match to TRBD1. Germline CDR1 is DFQATT and CDR2 is SNEGSKA (reference sequence). J gave up 4 bases and V 6 bases, and 10 bases lay outside the gene matches. The CDR3 consists of 14 residues. Here the CDR3 reads CSATHRQGRETQYF. In nucleotides, the CDR3 is TGCAGTGCCACCCACCGACAGGGGCGAGAGACCCAGTACTTC.

The chain employs TRBV20-1 and TRBJ2-5; 7 nucleotides agree with TRBD2. Trimming removed 5 bases from V and 2 bases from J; junction bases left unmatched: 14. There are 16 residues in the CDR3. CDR1 DFQATT and CDR2 SNEGSKA come from the germline V gene (reference sequence). The CDR3 sequence is CSAAPPGRVGQETQYF. CDR3 DNA sequence: TGCAGTGCTGCCCCTCCGGGGAGGGTGGGGCAAGAGACCCAGTACTTC.

Here the CDR3 reads CATSVGGGTEAFF. CDR3 DNA sequence: TGTGCCACCTCTGTCGGGGGCGGCACTGAAGCTTTCTTT. The chain couples TRBV24-1 to TRBJ1-1, with D perhaps matching TRBD1 (6 bases). There are 13 residues in the CDR3. V shed 9 bases and J shed 4 bases, with 14 bases lying between them. CDR1 KGHDR and CDR2 SFDVKD come from the germline V gene.

This clonotype was seen a handful of times. The chain uses TRBV24-1 and TRBJ2-1; D may match TRBD1 or TRBD2 (7 bases each). The CDR3 is 14 residues long. Germline CDR1 reads KGHDR; CDR2 reads SFDVKD. V was cut by 7 bases and J by 8 bases, with 17 bases left in between. The chain's CDR3 is CATRSGTVNHEQFF. CDR3 nucleotide sequence: TGTGCCACCAGGAGCGGGACAGTAAACCATGAGCAGTTCTTC.

The chain carries TRBV7-2 and TRBJ2-1; D is tentatively TRBD1 or TRBD2 (5 bases each). Germline CDR1 is SGHTA and CDR2 is FQGNSA. Trimming removed 5 bases at V and 6 bases at J, with 17 bases between. The CDR3 loop spans 15 amino acids. The CDR3 nucleotides are TGTGCCAGCAGCCTAGACTGGGGGTCGGCCAATGAGCAGTTCTTC. Translation gives CASSLDWGSANEQFF.

V usage is TRBV7-2 and J usage is TRBJ2-3; the D gene is possibly TRBD1 (5 bases). Germline V gene data show CDR1 as SGHTA and CDR2 as FQGNSA. The ends were cut back, 5 bases at V and 1 base at J, with 10 bases in the middle. This CDR3 is 14 amino acids long. In DNA, the CDR3 is TGTGCCAGCAGCCCCGACAGAGGCACAGATACGCAGTATTTT. Amino acid sequence: CASSPDRGTDTQYF.

The CDR3 spells CASSFGTGWYGYTF. DNA for the CDR3: TGTGCCAGCAGTTTCGGGACAGGCTGGTATGGCTACACCTTC. This rearrangement joins TRBV12-3 or TRBV12-4 to TRBJ1-2, with 8 bases matching TRBD1. V was clipped by 3 bases and J by 5 bases; unmatched bases: 5. This CDR3 region has 14 residues.

The chain joins TRBV12-3 or TRBV12-4 to TRBJ1-2; 7 positions match TRBD1. V dropped 3 bases and J dropped 3; count of bases not matched to a gene: 4. The CDR3 has 14 residues. The CDR3 DNA reads TGTGCCAGCAGTTTTTGGCAGGGGGACTATGGCTACACCTTC. Translated: CASSFWQGDYGYTF.

The V gene is TRBV5-1, the J gene TRBJ2-7; 10 bases align to TRBD1. The CDR3 covers 14 residues. V shed 6 bases and J 4 bases; nucleotides not matched to a gene: 7. Germline CDR1 and CDR2: SGHRS and YFSETQ. CDR3 nucleotide sequence: TGCGCCAGCACCCCCGGGACAGGGGAGTACGAGCAGTACTTC. Protein product: CASTPGTGEYEQYF.

V and J are TRBV20-1 and TRBJ2-1; TRBD2 matches 8 bases. With 5 bases clipped from V and 3 bases from J, the junction kept 9 bases outside the gene matches. Germline V gives CDR1 DFQATT, CDR2 SNEGSKA (reference sequence). The CDR3 covers 15 residues. CDR3 residues: CSAQGLAGSYNEQFF. The CDR3 DNA sequence: TGCAGTGCTCAGGGGTTAGCGGGAAGCTACAATGAGCAGTTCTTC.

This clonotype was picked up a small number of times. The genes are TRBV7-9 and TRBJ2-3; 8 bases fit TRBD2. Looked up from germline, CDR1 is SEHNR and CDR2 is FQNEAQ (reference sequence). V lost 5 bases and J lost 2; bases outside the gene matches: 6. The CDR3 contains 15 residues. The CDR3 region is CASSQRAGDTDTQYF. CDR3 in DNA: TGTGCCAGCAGCCAACGAGCGGGGGACACAGATACGCAGTATTTT.

The chain uses TRBV12-3 or TRBV12-4 and TRBJ2-3, with TRBD2 identical over 9 bases. This CDR3 is 16 amino acids long. V shed 5 bases, J shed 2 bases, and the junction held 8 bases outside the gene matches. The CDR3 region is CASSQTSGWTTDTQYF. In nucleotides, the CDR3 is TGTGCCAGCAGTCAAACTAGCGGGTGGACCACAGATACGCAGTATTTT.

A few counts support this clonotype. V and J are TRBV4-3 and TRBJ2-1; D unclear. The germline V gene encodes CDR1 LGHNA and CDR2 YSLEER. This CDR3 region has 14 residues. The V end lost 0 bases, the J end lost 7 bases, and 10 bases lay between the germline ends. The CDR3 region has the DNA TGCGCCAGCAGCCAAGAATTGGGAAGGAATGAGCAGTTCTTC. Translated, it gives CASSQELGRNEQFF.